Listed below are T cell receptor beta chains from one sample, sequenced in a study of T-cell reconstitution after alpha-beta-depleted transplantation in children. TCRdb re-analysed the PCR reads in MiXCR, keeping a single row per CDR3 protein. The data show some 120,000 distinct CDR3 sequences, roughly 24% seen once. The material sequenced was PBMCs, mostly from graft donor cells, taken 180 days after TCRalphabeta/CD19-depleted stem cell transplant. These receptors all stem from a male patient between 2 and 10 years old who had a stem cell transplant for chronic granulomatous disease, so the T cells may come from the graft donor. The CDR3 runs from the conserved cysteine through the conserved F or W. A D gene is named only where the DNA matches it firmly. Expanded clones are given a class, and other clones once, few, many or no size at all.

D	size	J	V	DNA	CDR3
NA	NA	TRBJ2-1	TRBV7-6	TGTGCCAGCAGCGAAGAACATGACCACTACAATGAGCAGTTCTTC	CASSEEHDHYNEQFF
NA	NA	TRBJ2-7	TRBV7-3	TGTGCCAGCAGCTTAACTGCGGGACCCGGCTACGAGCAGTACTTC	CASSLTAGPGYEQYF
TRBD1	many	TRBJ1-2	TRBV6-5	TGTGCCAGCAGTTACCAGGGGGCAGTAGGCTACACCTTC	CASSYQGAVGYTF
NA	many	TRBJ2-3	TRBV29-1	TGCAGCGTTGAGGGGACTTCTAGCACAGATACGCAGTATTTT	CSVEGTSSTDTQYF
TRBD2	few	TRBJ2-1	TRBV6-5	TGTGCCAGCAGTACCGTCATTCGCCTAGCGGCCTACAATGAGCAGTTCTTC	CASSTVIRLAAYNEQFF
NA	few	TRBJ2-3	TRBV7-2	TGTGCCAGCAGCTTAACCGGGGCCGTCCCGCAGTATTTT	CASSLTGAVPQYF
TRBD1	few	TRBJ2-3	TRBV7-2	TGTGCCAGCAGCTTAGGACAGGGGGCAGGGGATACGCAGTATTTT	CASSLGQGAGDTQYF
TRBD2	many	TRBJ2-1	TRBV5-1	TGCGCCAGCAGCTCGCGACTAGCGGGAGATGAGCAGTTCTTC	CASSSRLAGDEQFF
TRBD2	NA	TRBJ2-5	TRBV12-3/TRBV12-4	TGTGCCAGCAGTCCTCGACTAGCGGCACAAGAGACCCAGTACTTC	CASSPRLAAQETQYF
TRBD2	few	TRBJ2-2	TRBV13	TGTGCCAGCAGTCAAGGTAGCGGGAGGGTAAGCGCGAACACCGGGGAGCTGTTTTTT	CASSQGSGRVSANTGELFF
NA	many	TRBJ1-1	TRBV29-1	TGCAGCGTTGAGTGGGCTCGGGCTGAAGCTTTCTTT	CSVEWARAEAFF
TRBD2	many	TRBJ2-7	TRBV27	TGTGCCAGCAGAGGGACTAGCGGGAGTGGGTACTTC	CASRGTSGSGYF
TRBD1	few	TRBJ1-1	TRBV7-2	TGTGCCAGCAGCTTAGAGCAGGGGGCGCTAACTGAAGCTTTCTTT	CASSLEQGALTEAFF
NA	NA	TRBJ2-7	TRBV12-3/TRBV12-4	TGTGCCAGCAGTTCCCTCGGGGGTATCCCCTACGAGCAGTACTTC	CASSSLGGIPYEQYF
TRBD1	NA	TRBJ1-1	TRBV12-3/TRBV12-4	TGTGCCAGCAGCCACACAGGGGCGAACACTGAAGCTTTCTTT	CASSHTGANTEAFF
TRBD1	NA	TRBJ1-2	TRBV7-3	TGTGCCAGCAGCCCAGACAGGGGCGGGCGGTATGGCTACACCTTC	CASSPDRGGRYGYTF
NA	NA	TRBJ1-1	TRBV29-1	TGCAGCTCAGGCAGTAACACTGAAGCTTTCTTT	CSSGSNTEAFF
TRBD1	few	TRBJ1-1	TRBV5-1	TGCGCCAGCAGCTCCGGGACAGGGAGAACTGAAGCTTTCTTT	CASSSGTGRTEAFF
TRBD1	NA	TRBJ1-1	TRBV10-3	TGTGCCATCAGGAAAAATCCGGGACAGGGGAGGATCACTGAAGCTTTCTTT	CAIRKNPGQGRITEAFF
NA	NA	TRBJ2-3	TRBV7-9	TGTGCCAGCAGCTCCCGTCAGTACACAGATACGCAGTATTTT	CASSSRQYTDTQYF
TRBD1	few	TRBJ2-2	TRBV20-1	TGCAGTGCTAGAGAACAGGGGGTTATCCCCGGGGAGCTGTTTTTT	CSAREQGVIPGELFF
NA	many	TRBJ2-7	TRBV20-1	TGCAGTGCTAGGGTTCCGGGACACGAGCAGTACTTC	CSARVPGHEQYF
TRBD1	few	TRBJ1-1	TRBV29-1	TGCAGCGTTAAGGACAGGGCCACTGAAGCTTTCTTT	CSVKDRATEAFF
NA	NA	TRBJ1-5	TRBV20-1	TGCAGTGCTAGAGAGGGCCGGCAGTTCAATCAGCCCCAGCATTTT	CSAREGRQFNQPQHF
TRBD2	many	TRBJ2-3	TRBV10-3	TGTGCCACAGGGACTAGCGGGCCCAGCACAGATACGCAGTATTTT	CATGTSGPSTDTQYF
TRBD2	NA	TRBJ2-7	TRBV4-1	TGCGCCAGCAGTCCCTACTCGACTAGCGGGAGACTCTACGAGCAGTACTTC	CASSPYSTSGRLYEQYF
NA	NA	TRBJ2-7	TRBV6-1	TGTGCCAGCAGTAAAACGGGACTGAGATACGAGCAGTACTTC	CASSKTGLRYEQYF
NA	many	TRBJ2-1	TRBV7-9	TGTGCCAGCAGCTTAAGGTGGGGTTCCTACAATGAGCAGTTCTTC	CASSLRWGSYNEQFF
NA	many	TRBJ2-7	TRBV12-3/TRBV12-4	TGTGCCAGCAGTTCCCCTTACGAGCAGTACTTC	CASSSPYEQYF
TRBD2	many	TRBJ2-5	TRBV12-3/TRBV12-4	TGTGCCAGCAGCCTGGGAGGGGTGGTGGCCCAGTACTTC	CASSLGGVVAQYF
NA	few	TRBJ1-5	TRBV7-8	TGTGCCAGCAGCAACCAGACCCCCAATCAGCCCCAGCATTTT	CASSNQTPNQPQHF
TRBD2	NA	TRBJ2-2	TRBV6-1	TGTGCCAGCAGTGAGACTAGCGGGTACACCGGGGAGCTGTTTTTT	CASSETSGYTGELFF
NA	NA	TRBJ2-3	TRBV5-5	TGTGCCAGCAGCTCTGGGGTAATGGATACGCAGTATTTT	CASSSGVMDTQYF
TRBD1	NA	TRBJ2-3	TRBV29-1	TGCAGCGTTGAGGACAGGGGCGCTAGCACAGATACGCAGTATTTT	CSVEDRGASTDTQYF
TRBD1	NA	TRBJ1-4	TRBV20-1	TGCAGTGCTATAGGACAGGGGGATAAAAAACTGTTTTTT	CSAIGQGDKKLFF
NA	once	TRBJ2-5	TRBV4-3	TGCGCCAGCAGCAGGAACTTGGTACAAGAGACCCAGTACTTC	CASSRNLVQETQYF
TRBD2	NA	TRBJ2-1	TRBV7-6	TGTGCCAGCAGCTTAGCCGGGACTAGCAGCAATGAGCAGTTCTTC	CASSLAGTSSNEQFF
NA	many	TRBJ1-2	TRBV20-1	TGCAGTGCTGGGGGGACGGCAAACTATGGCTACACCTTC	CSAGGTANYGYTF
NA	many	TRBJ2-1	TRBV2	TGTGCCAGTCGGGACTCATACAATGAGCAGTTCTTC	CASRDSYNEQFF
NA	many	TRBJ2-5	TRBV20-1	TGCAGTGCTAGGGCGGGGTACCAAGAGACCCAGTACTTC	CSARAGYQETQYF
TRBD2	once	TRBJ2-1	TRBV12-3/TRBV12-4	TGTGCCAGCTTGGACGGCAAGATAGCGGGAGCGTACAATGAGCAGTTCTTC	CASLDGKIAGAYNEQFF
TRBD2	NA	TRBJ2-3	TRBV5-1	TGCGCCAGCAGGGTGACTAGCGGGAGAACAGATACGCAGTATTTT	CASRVTSGRTDTQYF
TRBD2	many	TRBJ2-3	TRBV10-2	TGCGCCAGCAGTGAGTCTAGCGGGGGGGATACGCAGTATTTT	CASSESSGGDTQYF
NA	NA	TRBJ2-2	TRBV5-5	TGTGCCAGCAGCTTGGATCCAGGGGCCGCCGGCGGGGAGCTGTTTTTT	CASSLDPGAAGGELFF
NA	NA	TRBJ1-2	TRBV6-5	TGTGCCAGCAGACCCGGGGACTATGGCTACACCTTC	CASRPGDYGYTF
NA	many	TRBJ1-5	TRBV12-3/TRBV12-4	TGTGCCAGCAGTAGAAACAGCTATCAGCCCCAGCATTTT	CASSRNSYQPQHF
NA	NA	TRBJ2-2	TRBV20-1	TGCAGTGCTATAGAAGCGGAAGTCACCGGGCAGCTGTTTTTT	CSAIEAEVTGQLFF
NA	many	TRBJ2-5	TRBV7-2	TGTGCCAGCAGCTTAGTCGAGACCCAGTACTTC	CASSLVETQYF
TRBD1	NA	TRBJ2-3	TRBV30	TGTGCCTGGAAAGCAGGAGAGTCCTTAAGGGGGCTCACAGATACGCAGTATTTT	CAWKAGESLRGLTDTQYF
NA	many	TRBJ1-5	TRBV12-3/TRBV12-4	TGTGCCAGCAGAGACAGCAATCAGCCCCAGCATTTT	CASRDSNQPQHF
NA	once	TRBJ2-5	TRBV9	TGTGCCAGCAGCGTAGAGGATTACCAAGAGACCCAGTACTTC	CASSVEDYQETQYF
NA	many	TRBJ2-1	TRBV6-4	TGTGCCAGCAGTGACTCCCCCGGGCACTCCTACAATGAGCAGTTCTTC	CASSDSPGHSYNEQFF
NA	many	TRBJ2-7	TRBV15	TGTGCCACCAGCAGAATCGGAGGGGGCCTGGACGAGCAGTACTTC	CATSRIGGGLDEQYF
NA	few	TRBJ2-5	TRBV12-3/TRBV12-4	TGTGCCACCCAAGAGGGAGCAGCCCAAGAGACCCAGTACTTC	CATQEGAAQETQYF
TRBD1	NA	TRBJ2-3	TRBV11-2	TGTGCCAGCGGGCGCGACAGGGGGCCCCTGGGAGATACGCAGTATTTT	CASGRDRGPLGDTQYF
NA	many	TRBJ2-2	TRBV6-2/TRBV6-3	TGTGCCAGCAGTCCCCGGGTTGTAGTGGGGCCCGGGGAGCTGTTTTTT	CASSPRVVVGPGELFF
NA	NA	TRBJ2-7	TRBV28	TGTGCCAGCAGTTTTGAGGGGGGCTCGTCCTACGAGCAGTACTTC	CASSFEGGSSYEQYF
NA	NA	TRBJ1-2	TRBV30	TGTGCCTGGAGTCCAGAATCCAACTATGGCTACACCTTC	CAWSPESNYGYTF
TRBD2	NA	TRBJ2-7	TRBV9	TGTGCCAGCAGCCAGCGGGGGTCAATCGAGCGGTACTTC	CASSQRGSIERYF